Listed here are 4 T cell receptor beta chains from one sample, sequenced in a study of cytotoxic CD8 clonotypes in ibrutinib-treated CLL. Produced via immunoSEQ multiplex PCR; TCRdb's table is partial and in-frame only. Seen here are roughly 170,000 clones, 70% to 85% observed once, and the top ten hold about 4.5%. The source was PBMCs, collected after 24 months of ibrutinib treatment. Receptor source: a human donor with chronic lymphocytic leukemia.

The V gene is TRBV4-1, the J gene TRBJ2-2; perhaps D is TRBD1 or TRBD2 (5 bases each). Germline-derived CDR1 and CDR2 are MGHRA and YSYEKL. The V end lost 4 bases, the J end lost 1 base, and 10 bases lay between the germline ends. This CDR3 has 15 residues. CDR3 nucleotide sequence: TGCGCCAGCAGCCTTGGGACGCGGAACACCGGGGAGCTGTTTTTT. As protein: CASSLGTRNTGELFF.

The sample holds one count of this clone. The chain couples TRBV9 to TRBJ1-1; TRBD1 agrees at 8 bases. The trim removed 3 bases at V and 1 base at J, leaving 5 bases unmatched. Germline CDR1 SGDLS, CDR2 YYNGEE. This CDR3 is 15 amino acids long. CDR3 sequence reads: CASSAGQGRNTEAFF. The CDR3 DNA sequence: TGTGCCAGCAGCGCAGGACAGGGACGGAACACTGAAGCTTTCTTT.

The V call is TRBV9, the J call TRBJ1-2; maybe TRBD1 (6 bases). This CDR3 has 12 amino acids. Germline CDR1 reads SGDLS; CDR2 reads YYNGEE. Deletions cut 4 bases from V and 11 bases from J, with 15 bases between. Here the CDR3 reads CASSPGESGYTF. CDR3 nucleotide sequence: TGTGCCAGCAGCCCAGGGGAGAGTGGGTACACCTTC.

In DNA, the CDR3 is TGTGCCAGCAGCCTAGGACAGGGGTCTGGCGAGCAGTACTTC. This codes for CASSLGQGSGEQYF. The chain uses TRBV9 and TRBJ2-7; 9 bases agree with TRBD1. The CDR3 extends over 14 amino acids. CDR1 and CDR2 (germline): SGDLS, YYNGEE. With V trimmed by 4 bases and J by 6 bases, 8 bases remained unmatched. The full variable domain, completed using reference TRBV9 and TRBJ2-7, is DSGVTQTPKHLITATGQRVTLRCSPRSGDLSVYWYQQSLDQGLQFLIQYYNGEERAKGNILERFSAQQFPDLHSELNLSSLELGDSALYFCASSLGQGSGEQYFGPGTRLTVT.